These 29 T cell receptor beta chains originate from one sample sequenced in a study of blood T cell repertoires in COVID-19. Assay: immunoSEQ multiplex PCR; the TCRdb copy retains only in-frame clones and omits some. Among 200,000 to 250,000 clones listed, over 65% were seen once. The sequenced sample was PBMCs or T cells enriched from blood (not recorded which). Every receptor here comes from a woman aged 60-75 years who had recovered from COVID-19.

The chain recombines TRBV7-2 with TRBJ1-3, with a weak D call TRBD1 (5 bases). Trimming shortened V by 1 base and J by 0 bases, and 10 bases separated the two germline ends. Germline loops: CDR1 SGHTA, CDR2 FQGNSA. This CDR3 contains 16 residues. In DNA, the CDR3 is TGTGCCAGCAGCTTAGTTGGGACTAGCTCTGGAAACACCATATATTTT. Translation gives CASSLVGTSSGNTIYF.

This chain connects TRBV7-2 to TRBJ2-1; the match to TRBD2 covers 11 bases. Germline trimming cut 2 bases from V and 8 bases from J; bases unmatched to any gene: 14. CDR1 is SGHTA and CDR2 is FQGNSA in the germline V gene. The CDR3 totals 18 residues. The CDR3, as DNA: TGTGCCAGCAGCTTAACCATTCTAGCGGGGGGCCTCGGAGATGAGCAGTTCTTC. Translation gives CASSLTILAGGLGDEQFF.

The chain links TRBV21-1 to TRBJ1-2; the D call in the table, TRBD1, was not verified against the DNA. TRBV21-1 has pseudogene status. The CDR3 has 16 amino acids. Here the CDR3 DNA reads TGTGCCAGCAGCAAAACCGGGACAGGCATTAACTATGGCTACACCTTC. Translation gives CASSKTGTGINYGYTF.

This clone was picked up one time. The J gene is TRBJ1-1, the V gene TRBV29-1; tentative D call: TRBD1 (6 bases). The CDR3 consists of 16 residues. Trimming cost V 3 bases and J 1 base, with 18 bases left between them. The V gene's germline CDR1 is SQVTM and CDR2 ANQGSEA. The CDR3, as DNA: TGCAGCGTTGAGCCGTCTCTCAGGGGACGGAACACTGAAGCTTTCTTT. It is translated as CSVEPSLRGRNTEAFF.

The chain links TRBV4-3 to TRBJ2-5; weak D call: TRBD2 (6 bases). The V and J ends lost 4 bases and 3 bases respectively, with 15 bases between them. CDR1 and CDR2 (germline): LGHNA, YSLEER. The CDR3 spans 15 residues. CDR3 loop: CASSLIGRDEETQYF. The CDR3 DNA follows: TGCGCCAGCAGCCTTATAGGGCGGGACGAAGAGACCCAGTACTTC.

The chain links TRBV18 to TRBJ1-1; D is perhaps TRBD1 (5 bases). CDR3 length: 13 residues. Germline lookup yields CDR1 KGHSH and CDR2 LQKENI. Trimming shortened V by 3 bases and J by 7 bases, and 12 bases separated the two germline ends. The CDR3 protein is CASSPDSAREAFF. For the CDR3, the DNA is TGTGCCAGCTCACCCGACAGCGCCCGTGAAGCTTTCTTT. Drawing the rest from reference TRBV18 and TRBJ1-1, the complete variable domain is NAGVMQNPRHLVRRRGQEARLRCSPMKGHSHVYWYRQLPEEGLKFMVYLQKENIIDESGMPKERFSAEFPKEGPSILRIQQVVRGDSAAYFCASSPDSAREAFFGQGTRLTVV.

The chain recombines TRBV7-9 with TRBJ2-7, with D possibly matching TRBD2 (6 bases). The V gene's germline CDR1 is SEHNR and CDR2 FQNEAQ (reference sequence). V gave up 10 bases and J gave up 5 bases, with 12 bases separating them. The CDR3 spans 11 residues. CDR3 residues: CAIGGRHEQYF. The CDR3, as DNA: TGTGCCATTGGAGGGAGGCACGAGCAGTACTTC.

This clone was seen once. The CDR3 DNA is TGCGCCAGCAGCTTGGCAGAACAGGGCCACGAGCAGTACTTC. Protein: CASSLAEQGHEQYF. The chain has TRBV5-1 and TRBJ2-7; a weak D match, TRBD1 (6 bases). The CDR3 has 14 amino acids. Germline-derived CDR1 and CDR2 are SGHRS and YFSETQ. The V gene lost 0 bases and the J gene lost 5 bases, with 12 bases spanning the gap.

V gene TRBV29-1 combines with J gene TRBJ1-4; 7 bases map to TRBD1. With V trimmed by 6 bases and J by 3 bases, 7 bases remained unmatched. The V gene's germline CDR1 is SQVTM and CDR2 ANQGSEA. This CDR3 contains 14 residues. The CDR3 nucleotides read TGCAGCGTGCGGGTGACAGGGCCTAATGAAAAACTGTTTTTT. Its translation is CSVRVTGPNEKLFF. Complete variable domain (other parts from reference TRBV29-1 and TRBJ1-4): SAVISQKPSRDICQRGTSLTIQCQVDSQVTMMFWYRQQPGQSLTLIATANQGSEATYESGFVIDKFPISRPNLTFSTLTVSNMSPEDSSIYLCSVRVTGPNEKLFFGSGTQLSVL.

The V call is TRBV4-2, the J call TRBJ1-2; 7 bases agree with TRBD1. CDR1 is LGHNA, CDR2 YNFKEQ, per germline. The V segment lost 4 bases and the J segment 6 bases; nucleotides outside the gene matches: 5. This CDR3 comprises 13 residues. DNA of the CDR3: TGTGCCAGCAGCCTCCAGGGGGAGGATGGCTACACCTTC. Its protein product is CASSLQGEDGYTF.

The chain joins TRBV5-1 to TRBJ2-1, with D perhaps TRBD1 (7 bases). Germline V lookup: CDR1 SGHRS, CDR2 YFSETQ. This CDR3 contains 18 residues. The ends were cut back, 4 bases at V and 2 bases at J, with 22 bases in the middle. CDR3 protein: CASSLKTIGGTAYNEQFF. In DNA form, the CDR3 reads TGCGCCAGCAGCCTTAAGACGATCGGAGGGACAGCCTACAATGAGCAGTTCTTC.

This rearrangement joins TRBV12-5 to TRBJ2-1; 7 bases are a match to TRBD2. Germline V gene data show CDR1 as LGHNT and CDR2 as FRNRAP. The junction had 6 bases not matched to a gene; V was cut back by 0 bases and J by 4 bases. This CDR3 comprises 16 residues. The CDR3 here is CASGLVRGVTYNEQFF. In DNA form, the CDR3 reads TGTGCTAGTGGTTTGGTACGGGGGGTAACATACAATGAGCAGTTCTTC.

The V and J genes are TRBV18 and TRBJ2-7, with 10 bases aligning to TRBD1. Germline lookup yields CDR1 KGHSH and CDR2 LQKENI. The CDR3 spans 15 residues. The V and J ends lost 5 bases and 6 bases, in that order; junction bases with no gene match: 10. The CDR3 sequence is CASSSVGQGGSEQYF. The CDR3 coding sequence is TGTGCCAGCTCATCGGTAGGACAGGGGGGAAGCGAGCAGTACTTC.

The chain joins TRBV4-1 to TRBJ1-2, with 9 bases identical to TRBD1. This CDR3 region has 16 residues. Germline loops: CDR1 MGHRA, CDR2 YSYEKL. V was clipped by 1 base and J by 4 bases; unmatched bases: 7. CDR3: CASSQAPGQGFYGYTF. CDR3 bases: TGCGCCAGCAGCCAAGCCCCGGGACAGGGTTTCTATGGCTACACCTTC.

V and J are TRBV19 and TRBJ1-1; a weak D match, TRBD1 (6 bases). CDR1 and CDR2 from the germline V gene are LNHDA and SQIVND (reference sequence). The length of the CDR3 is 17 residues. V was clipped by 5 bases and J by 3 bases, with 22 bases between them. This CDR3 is CASSPRGGAGMDTEAFF. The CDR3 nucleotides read TGTGCCAGTAGTCCCCGAGGGGGGGCGGGGATGGACACTGAAGCTTTCTTT.

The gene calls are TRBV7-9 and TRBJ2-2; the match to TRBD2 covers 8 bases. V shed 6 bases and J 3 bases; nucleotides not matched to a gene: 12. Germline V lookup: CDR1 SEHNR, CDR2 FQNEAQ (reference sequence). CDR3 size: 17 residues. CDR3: CASSYPALAGYTGELFF. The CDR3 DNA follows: TGTGCCAGCAGTTATCCCGCCCTAGCGGGTTACACCGGGGAGCTGTTTTTT.

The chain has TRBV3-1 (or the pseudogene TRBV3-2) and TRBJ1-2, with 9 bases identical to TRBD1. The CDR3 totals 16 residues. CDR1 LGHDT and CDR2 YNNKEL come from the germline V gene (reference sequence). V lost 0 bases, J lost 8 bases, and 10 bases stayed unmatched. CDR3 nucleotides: TGTGCCAGCAGCCAAGATTCCGTAACAGGGGGCCAAGGCTACACCTTC. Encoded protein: CASSQDSVTGGQGYTF.

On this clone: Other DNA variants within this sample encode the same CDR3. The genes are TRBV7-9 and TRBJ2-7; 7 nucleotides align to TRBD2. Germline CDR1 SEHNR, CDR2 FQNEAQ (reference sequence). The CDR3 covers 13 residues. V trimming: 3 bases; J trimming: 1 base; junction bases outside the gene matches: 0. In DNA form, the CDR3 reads TGTGCCAGCAGCTTCGGGGGGTCCTACGAGCAGTACTTC. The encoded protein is CASSFGGSYEQYF.

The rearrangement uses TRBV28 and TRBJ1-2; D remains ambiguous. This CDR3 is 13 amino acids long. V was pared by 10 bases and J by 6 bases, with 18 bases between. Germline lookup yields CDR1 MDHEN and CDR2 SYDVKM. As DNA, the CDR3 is TGTGCCACCAACCTAGGGAGGAGGGATGGCTACACCTTC. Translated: CATNLGRRDGYTF.

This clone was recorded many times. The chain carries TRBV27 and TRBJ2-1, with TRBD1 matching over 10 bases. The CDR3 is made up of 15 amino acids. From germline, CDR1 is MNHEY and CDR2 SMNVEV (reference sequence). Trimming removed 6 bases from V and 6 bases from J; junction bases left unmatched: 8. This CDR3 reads CASRRTGGISNEQFF. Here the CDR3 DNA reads TGTGCCAGCAGACGGACAGGGGGGATTAGCAATGAGCAGTTCTTC.

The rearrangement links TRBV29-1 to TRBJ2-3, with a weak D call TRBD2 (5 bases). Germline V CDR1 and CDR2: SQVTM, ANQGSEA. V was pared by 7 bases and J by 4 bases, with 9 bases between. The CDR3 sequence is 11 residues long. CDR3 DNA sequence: TGCAGCGAAGGGAGTTCAGATACGCAGTATTTT. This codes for CSEGSSDTQYF.

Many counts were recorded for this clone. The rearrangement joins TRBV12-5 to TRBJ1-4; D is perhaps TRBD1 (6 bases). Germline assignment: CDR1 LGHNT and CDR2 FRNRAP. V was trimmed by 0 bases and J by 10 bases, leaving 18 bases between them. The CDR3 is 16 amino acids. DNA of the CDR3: TGTGCTAGTGGTTTGGTCATTGGCAGGGGAGACGGAAAACTGTTTTTT. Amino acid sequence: CASGLVIGRGDGKLFF.

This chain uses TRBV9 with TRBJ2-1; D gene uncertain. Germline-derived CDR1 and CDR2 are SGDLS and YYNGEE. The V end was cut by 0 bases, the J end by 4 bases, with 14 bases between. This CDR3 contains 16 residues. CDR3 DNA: TGTGCCAGCAGCGTAGAGCTGAACTACGTTTACAATGAGCAGTTCTTC. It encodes CASSVELNYVYNEQFF. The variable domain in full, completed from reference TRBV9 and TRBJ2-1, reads DSGVTQTPKHLITATGQRVTLRCSPRSGDLSVYWYQQSLDQGLQFLIQYYNGEERAKGNILERFSAQQFPDLHSELNLSSLELGDSALYFCASSVELNYVYNEQFFGPGTRLTVL.

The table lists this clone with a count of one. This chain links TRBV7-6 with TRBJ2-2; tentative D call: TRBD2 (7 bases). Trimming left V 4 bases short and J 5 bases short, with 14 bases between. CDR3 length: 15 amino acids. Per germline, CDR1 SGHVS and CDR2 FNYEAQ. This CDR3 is CASSWRGRGTGELFF. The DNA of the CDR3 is TGTGCCAGCAGCTGGAGGGGGAGGGGTACCGGGGAGCTGTTTTTT.

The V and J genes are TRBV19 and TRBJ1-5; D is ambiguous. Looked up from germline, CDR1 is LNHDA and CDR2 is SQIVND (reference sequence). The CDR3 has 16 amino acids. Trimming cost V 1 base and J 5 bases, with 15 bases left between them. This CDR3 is CASSIGGRGRDQPQHF. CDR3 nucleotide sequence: TGTGCCAGTAGTATAGGGGGTCGGGGTCGGGATCAGCCCCAGCATTTT.

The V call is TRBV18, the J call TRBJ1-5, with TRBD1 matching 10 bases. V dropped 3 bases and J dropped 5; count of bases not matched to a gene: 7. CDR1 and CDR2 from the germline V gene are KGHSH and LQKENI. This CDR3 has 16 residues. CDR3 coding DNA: TGTGCCAGCTCACCGGTTTGGACAGGGGGGGATCAGCCCCAGCATTTT. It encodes CASSPVWTGGDQPQHF.

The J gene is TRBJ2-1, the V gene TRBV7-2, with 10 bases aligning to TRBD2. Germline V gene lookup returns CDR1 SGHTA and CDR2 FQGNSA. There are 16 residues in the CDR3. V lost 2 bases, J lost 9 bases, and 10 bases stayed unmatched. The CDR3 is CASSLTSGTSQGEQFF. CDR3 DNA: TGTGCCAGCAGCTTAACTAGCGGGACGTCGCAGGGTGAGCAGTTCTTC.

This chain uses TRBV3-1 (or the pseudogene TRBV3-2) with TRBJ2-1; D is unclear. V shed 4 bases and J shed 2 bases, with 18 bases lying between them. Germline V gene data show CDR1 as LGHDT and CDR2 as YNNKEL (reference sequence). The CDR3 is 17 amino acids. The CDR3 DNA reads TGTGCCAGCAGCCGAGGCTTTAATCCTCGCGCCTACAATGAGCAGTTCTTC. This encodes CASSRGFNPRAYNEQFF.

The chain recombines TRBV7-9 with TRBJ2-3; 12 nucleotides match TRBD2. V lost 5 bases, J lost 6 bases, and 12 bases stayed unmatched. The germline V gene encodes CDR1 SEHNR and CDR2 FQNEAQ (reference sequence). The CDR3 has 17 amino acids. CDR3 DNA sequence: TGTGCCAGCAGCCCCAGGAGGCTAGCGGGGGGGCGTGATACGCAGTATTTT. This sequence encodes CASSPRRLAGGRDTQYF.